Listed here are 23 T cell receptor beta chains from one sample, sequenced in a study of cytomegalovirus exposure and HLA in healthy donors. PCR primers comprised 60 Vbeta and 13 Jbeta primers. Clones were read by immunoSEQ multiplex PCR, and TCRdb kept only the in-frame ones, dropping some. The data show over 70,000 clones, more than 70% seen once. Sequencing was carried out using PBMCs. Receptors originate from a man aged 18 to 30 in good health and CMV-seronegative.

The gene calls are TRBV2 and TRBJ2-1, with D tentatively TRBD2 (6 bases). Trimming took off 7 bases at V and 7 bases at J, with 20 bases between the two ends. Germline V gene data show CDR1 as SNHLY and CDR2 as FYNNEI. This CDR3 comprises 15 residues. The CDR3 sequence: CASIRTTLARNEQFF. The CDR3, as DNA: TGTGCCAGCATAAGGACTACCCTAGCTAGGAATGAGCAGTTCTTC. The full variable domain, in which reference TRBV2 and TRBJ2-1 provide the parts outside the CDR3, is EPEVTQTPSHQVTQMGQEVILRCVPISNHLYFYWYRQILGQKVEFLVSFYNNEISEKSEIFDDQFSVERPDGSNFTLKIRSTKLEDSAMYFCASIRTTLARNEQFFGPGTRLTVL.

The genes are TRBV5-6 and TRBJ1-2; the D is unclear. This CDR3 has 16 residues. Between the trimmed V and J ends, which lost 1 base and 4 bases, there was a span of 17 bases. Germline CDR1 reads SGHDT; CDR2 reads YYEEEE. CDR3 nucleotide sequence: TGTGCCAGCAGCTTGCGACCGCCTGAAGGAGTCTATGGCTACACCTTC. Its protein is CASSLRPPEGVYGYTF.

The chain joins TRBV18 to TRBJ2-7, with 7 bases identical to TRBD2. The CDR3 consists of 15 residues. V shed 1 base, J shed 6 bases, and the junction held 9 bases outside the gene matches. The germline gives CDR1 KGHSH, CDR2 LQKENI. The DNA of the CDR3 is TGTGCCAGCTCACCACTCGCGGCGGGGGTATCCGAGCAGTACTTC. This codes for CASSPLAAGVSEQYF.

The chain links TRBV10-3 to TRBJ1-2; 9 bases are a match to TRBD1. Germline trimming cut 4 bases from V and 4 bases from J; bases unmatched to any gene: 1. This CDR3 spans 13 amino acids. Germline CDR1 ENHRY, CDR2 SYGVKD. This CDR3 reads CAISGGQGYGYTF. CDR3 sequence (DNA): TGTGCCATCAGTGGGGGACAGGGCTATGGCTACACCTTC.

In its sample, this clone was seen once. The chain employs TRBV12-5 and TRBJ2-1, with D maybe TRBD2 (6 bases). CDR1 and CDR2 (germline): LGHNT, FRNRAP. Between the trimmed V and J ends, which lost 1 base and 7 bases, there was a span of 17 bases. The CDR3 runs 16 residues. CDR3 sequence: CASGLARGTLTNEQFF. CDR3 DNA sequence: TGTGCTAGTGGTTTGGCCCGAGGGACTTTGACGAATGAGCAGTTCTTC.

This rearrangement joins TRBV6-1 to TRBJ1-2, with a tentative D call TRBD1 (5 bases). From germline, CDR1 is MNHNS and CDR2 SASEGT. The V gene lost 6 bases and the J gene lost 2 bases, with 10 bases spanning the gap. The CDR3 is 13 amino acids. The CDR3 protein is CASRDTLNYGYTF. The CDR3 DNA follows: TGTGCCAGCAGGGACACCCTAAACTATGGCTACACCTTC.

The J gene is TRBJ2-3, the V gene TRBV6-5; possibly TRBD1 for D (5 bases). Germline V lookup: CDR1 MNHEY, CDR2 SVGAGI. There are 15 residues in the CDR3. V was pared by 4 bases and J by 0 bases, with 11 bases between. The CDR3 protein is CASSSQGASTDTQYF. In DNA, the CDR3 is TGTGCCAGCAGTTCCCAAGGGGCTAGCACAGATACGCAGTATTTT.

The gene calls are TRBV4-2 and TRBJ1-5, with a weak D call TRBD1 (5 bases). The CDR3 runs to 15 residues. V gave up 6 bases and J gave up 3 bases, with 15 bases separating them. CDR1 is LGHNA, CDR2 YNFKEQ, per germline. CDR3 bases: TGTGCCAGCAGTCGGGGGTTGGGGGACAATCAGCCCCAGCATTTT. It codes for CASSRGLGDNQPQHF.

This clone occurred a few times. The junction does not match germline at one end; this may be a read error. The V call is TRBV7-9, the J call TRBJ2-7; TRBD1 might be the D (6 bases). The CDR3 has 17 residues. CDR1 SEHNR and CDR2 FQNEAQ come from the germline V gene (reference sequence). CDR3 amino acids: CSSSSTSDPGQTYEQYF. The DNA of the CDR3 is TGTTCCAGCAGCTCAACCTCCGATCCAGGACAGACCTACGAGCAGTACTTC.

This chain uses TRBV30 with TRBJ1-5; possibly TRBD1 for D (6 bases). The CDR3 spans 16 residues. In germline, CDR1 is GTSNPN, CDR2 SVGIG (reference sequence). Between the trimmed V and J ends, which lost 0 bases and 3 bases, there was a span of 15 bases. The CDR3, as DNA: TGTGCCTGGAGTGTTTCGTGGGGGGGCACCAATCAGCCCCAGCATTTT. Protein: CAWSVSWGGTNQPQHF.

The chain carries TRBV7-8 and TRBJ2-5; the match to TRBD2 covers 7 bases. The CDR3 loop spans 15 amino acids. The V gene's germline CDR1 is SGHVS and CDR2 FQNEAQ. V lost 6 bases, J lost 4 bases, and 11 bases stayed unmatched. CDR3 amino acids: CASSLGRDYRETQYF. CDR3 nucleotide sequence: TGTGCCAGCAGTTTGGGGCGGGACTACCGAGAGACCCAGTACTTC. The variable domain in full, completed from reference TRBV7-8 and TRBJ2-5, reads GAGVSQSPRYKVAKRGQDVALRCDPISGHVSLFWYQQALGQGPEFLTYFQNEAQLDKSGLPSDRFFAERPEGSVSTLKIQRTQQEDSAVYLCASSLGRDYRETQYFGPGTRLLVL.

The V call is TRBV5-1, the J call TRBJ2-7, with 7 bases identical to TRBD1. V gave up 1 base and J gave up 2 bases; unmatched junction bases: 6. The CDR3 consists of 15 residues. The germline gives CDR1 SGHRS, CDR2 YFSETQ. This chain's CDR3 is CASSLPRDSAYEQYF. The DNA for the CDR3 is TGCGCCAGCAGCTTGCCACGGGACAGTGCCTACGAGCAGTACTTC. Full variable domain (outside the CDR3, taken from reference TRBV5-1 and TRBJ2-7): KAGVTQTPRYLIKTRGQQVTLSCSPISGHRSVSWYQQTPGQGLQFLFEYFSETQRNKGNFPGRFSGRQFSNSRSEMNVSTLELGDSALYLCASSLPRDSAYEQYFGPGTRLTVT.

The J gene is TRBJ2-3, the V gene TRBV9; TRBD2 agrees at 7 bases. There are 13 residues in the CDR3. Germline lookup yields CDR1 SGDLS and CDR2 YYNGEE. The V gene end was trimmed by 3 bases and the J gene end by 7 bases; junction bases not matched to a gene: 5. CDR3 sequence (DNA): TGTGCCAGCAGCGCTGGGGGGGTAAATACGCAGTATTTT. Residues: CASSAGGVNTQYF.

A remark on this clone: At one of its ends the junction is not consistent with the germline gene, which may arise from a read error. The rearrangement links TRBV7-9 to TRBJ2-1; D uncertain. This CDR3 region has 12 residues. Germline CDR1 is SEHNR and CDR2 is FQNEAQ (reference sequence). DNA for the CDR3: TGTTCCAGCAGCTTCGGCGACATCGAGCAGTTCTTC. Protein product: CSSSFGDIEQFF.

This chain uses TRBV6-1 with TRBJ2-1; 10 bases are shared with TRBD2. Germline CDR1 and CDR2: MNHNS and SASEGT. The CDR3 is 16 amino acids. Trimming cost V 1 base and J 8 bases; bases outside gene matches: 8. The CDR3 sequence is CASSEVRAGGWYEQFF. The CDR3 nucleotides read TGTGCCAGCAGTGAAGTCCGAGCGGGGGGGTGGTATGAGCAGTTCTTC.

This chain's CDR3 is CASQELGRETQYF. CDR3 DNA: TGTGCCAGCCAAGAACTAGGCAGGGAGACCCAGTACTTC. This sequence joins TRBV2 and TRBJ2-5, with TRBD2 as a possible D gene (5 bases). CDR1 and CDR2 from the germline V gene are SNHLY and FYNNEI. This CDR3 has 13 residues. V was cut by 8 bases and J by 5 bases, with 15 bases left in between.

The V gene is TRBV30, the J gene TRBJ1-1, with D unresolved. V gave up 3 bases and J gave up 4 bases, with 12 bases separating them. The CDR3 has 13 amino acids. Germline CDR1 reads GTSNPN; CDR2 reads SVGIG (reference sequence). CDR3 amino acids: CAWSLKGGTEAFF. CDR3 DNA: TGTGCCTGGAGCCTTAAAGGCGGCACTGAAGCTTTCTTT. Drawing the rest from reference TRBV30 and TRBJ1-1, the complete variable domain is SQTIHQWPATLVQPVGSPLSLECTVEGTSNPNLYWYRQAAGRGLQLLFYSVGIGQISSEVPQNLSASRPQDRQFILSSKKLLLSDSGFYLCAWSLKGGTEAFFGQGTRLTVV.

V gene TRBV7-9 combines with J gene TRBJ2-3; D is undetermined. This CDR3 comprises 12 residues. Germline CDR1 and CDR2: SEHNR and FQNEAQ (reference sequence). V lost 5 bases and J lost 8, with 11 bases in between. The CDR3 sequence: CASSPEAGTQYF. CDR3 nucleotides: TGTGCCAGCAGCCCCGAGGCCGGTACGCAGTATTTT.

This CDR3 is CASSLGQAIGPQHF. Here the CDR3 DNA reads TGTGCCAGCAGTTTGGGACAGGCCATAGGGCCCCAGCATTTT. V is TRBV27 and J is TRBJ1-5, with TRBD1 identical over 8 bases. Germline trimming cut 3 bases from V and 9 bases from J; bases unmatched to any gene: 7. The length of the CDR3 is 14 residues. CDR1 MNHEY and CDR2 SMNVEV come from the germline V gene (reference sequence).

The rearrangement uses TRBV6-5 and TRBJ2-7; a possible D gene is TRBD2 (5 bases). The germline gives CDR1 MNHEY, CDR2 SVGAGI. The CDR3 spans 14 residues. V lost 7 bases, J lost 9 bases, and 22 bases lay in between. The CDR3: CASIIIGESGGQYF. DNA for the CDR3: TGTGCCAGCATTATAATCGGGGAGAGTGGTGGGCAGTACTTC.

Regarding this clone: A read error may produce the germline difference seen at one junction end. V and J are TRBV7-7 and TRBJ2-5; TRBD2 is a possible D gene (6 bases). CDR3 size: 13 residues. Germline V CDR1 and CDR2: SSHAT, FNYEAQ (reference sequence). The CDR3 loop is CASSPTSRGTQYF. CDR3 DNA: TGTGCTAGCAGCCCCACTAGCCGGGGGACCCAGTACTTC. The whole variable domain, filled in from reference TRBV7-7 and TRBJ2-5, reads GAGVSQSPRYKVTKRGQDVTLRCDPISSHATLYWYQQALGQGPEFLTYFNYEAQPDKSGLPSDRFSAERPEGSISTLTIQRTEQRDSAMYRCASSPTSRGTQYFGPGTRLLVL.

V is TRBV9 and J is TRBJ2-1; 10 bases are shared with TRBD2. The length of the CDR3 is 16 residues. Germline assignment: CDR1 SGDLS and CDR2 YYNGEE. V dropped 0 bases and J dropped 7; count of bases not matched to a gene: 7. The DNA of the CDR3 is TGTGCCAGCAGCGTAGAAGCAGCGGGGGGGACAAATGAGCAGTTCTTC. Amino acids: CASSVEAAGGTNEQFF.

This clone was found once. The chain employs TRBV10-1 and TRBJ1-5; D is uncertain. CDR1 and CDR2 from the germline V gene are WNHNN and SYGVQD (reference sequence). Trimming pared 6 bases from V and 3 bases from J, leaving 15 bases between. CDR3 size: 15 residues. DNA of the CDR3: TGCGCCAGCAGACTCCTGGGAGAAATCAATCAGCCCCAGCATTTT. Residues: CASRLLGEINQPQHF.